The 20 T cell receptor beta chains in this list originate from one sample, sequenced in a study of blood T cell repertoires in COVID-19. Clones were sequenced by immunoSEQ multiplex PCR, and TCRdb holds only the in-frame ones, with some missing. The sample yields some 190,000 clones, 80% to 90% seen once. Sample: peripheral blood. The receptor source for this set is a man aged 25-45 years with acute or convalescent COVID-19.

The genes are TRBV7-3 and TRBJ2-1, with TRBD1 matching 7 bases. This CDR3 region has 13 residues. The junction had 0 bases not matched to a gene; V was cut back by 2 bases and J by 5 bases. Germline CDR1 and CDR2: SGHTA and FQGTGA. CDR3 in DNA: TGTGCCAGCAGCTTAGGGACAGACAATGAGCAGTTCTTC. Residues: CASSLGTDNEQFF. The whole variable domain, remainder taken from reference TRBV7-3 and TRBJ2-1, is GAGVSQTPSNKVTEKGKYVELRCDPISGHTALYWYRQSLGQGPEFLIYFQGTGAADDSGLPNDRFFAVRPEGSVSTLKIQRTERGDSAVYLCASSLGTDNEQFFGPGTRLTVL.

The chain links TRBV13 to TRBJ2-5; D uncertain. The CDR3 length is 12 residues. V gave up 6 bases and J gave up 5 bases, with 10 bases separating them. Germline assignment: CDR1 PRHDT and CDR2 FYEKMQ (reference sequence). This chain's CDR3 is CASSLGSETQYF. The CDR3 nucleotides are TGTGCCAGCAGTCTCGGTAGTGAGACCCAGTACTTC.

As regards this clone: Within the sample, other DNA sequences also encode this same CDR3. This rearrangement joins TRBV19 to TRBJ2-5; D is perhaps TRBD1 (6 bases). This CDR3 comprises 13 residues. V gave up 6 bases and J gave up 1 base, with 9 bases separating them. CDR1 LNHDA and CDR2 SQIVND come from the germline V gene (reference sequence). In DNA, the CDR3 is TGTGCCAGTAGCACGACAGGCCAAGAGACCCAGTACTTC. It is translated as CASSTTGQETQYF.

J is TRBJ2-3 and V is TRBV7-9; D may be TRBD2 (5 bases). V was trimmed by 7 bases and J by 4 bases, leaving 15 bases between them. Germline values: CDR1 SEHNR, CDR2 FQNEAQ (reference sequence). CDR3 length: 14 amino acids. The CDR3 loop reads CASTNPGSPDTQYF. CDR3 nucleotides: TGTGCCAGCACCAATCCGGGGAGTCCAGATACGCAGTATTTT.

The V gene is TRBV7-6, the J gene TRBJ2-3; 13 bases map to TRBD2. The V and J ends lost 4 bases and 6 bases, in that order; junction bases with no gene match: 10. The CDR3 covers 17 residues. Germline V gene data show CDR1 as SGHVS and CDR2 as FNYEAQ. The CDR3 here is CASSSGLAGTFRDTQYF. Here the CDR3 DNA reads TGTGCCAGCAGCTCGGGACTAGCGGGAACATTCAGGGATACGCAGTATTTT.

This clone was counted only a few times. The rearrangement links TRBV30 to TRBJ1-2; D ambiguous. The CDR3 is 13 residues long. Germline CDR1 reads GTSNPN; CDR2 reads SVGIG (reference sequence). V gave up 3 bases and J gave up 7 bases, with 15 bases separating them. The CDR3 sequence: CAWSPYLYSGYTF. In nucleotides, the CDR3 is TGTGCCTGGAGCCCCTATCTTTATAGTGGCTACACCTTC. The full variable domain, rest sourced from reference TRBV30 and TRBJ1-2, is SQTIHQWPATLVQPVGSPLSLECTVEGTSNPNLYWYRQAAGRGLQLLFYSVGIGQISSEVPQNLSASRPQDRQFILSSKKLLLSDSGFYLCAWSPYLYSGYTFGSGTRLTVV.

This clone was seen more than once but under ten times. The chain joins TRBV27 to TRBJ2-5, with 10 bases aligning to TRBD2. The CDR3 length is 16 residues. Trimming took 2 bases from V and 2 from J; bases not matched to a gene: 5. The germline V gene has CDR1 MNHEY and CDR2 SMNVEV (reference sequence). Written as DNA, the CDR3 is TGTGCCAGCAGTTTACTCTCTAGCGGGGGACAAGAGACCCAGTACTTC. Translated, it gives CASSLLSSGGQETQYF.

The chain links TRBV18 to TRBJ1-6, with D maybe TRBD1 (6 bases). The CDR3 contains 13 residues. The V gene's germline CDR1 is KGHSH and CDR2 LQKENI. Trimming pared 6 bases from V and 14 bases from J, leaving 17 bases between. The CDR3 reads CASSPRRDTTLHF. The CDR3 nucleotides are TGTGCCAGCTCTCCGCGTAGGGACACTACCCTCCACTTT.

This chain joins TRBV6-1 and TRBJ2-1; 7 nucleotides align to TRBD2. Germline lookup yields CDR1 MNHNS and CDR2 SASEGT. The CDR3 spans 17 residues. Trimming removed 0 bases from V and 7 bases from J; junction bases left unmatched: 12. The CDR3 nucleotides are TGTGCCAGCAGTGAAGCGATTATGGCGGGAGAATTGAATGAGCAGTTCTTC. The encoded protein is CASSEAIMAGELNEQFF.

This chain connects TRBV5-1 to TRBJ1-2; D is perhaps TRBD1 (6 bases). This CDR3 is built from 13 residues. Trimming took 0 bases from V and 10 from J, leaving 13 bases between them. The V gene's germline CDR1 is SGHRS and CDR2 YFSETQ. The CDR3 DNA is TGCGCCAGCAGCTTGGACGACAGGCGAAACTACACCTTC. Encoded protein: CASSLDDRRNYTF. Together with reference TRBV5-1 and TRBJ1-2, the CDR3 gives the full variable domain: KAGVTQTPRYLIKTRGQQVTLSCSPISGHRSVSWYQQTPGQGLQFLFEYFSETQRNKGNFPGRFSGRQFSNSRSEMNVSTLELGDSALYLCASSLDDRRNYTFGSGTRLTVV.

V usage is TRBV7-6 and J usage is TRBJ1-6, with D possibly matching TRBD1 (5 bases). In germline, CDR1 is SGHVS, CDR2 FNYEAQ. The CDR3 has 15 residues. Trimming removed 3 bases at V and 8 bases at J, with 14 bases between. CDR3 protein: CASSFSAREDSPLHF. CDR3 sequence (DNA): TGTGCCAGCAGCTTTTCCGCCAGGGAGGATTCACCCCTCCACTTT.

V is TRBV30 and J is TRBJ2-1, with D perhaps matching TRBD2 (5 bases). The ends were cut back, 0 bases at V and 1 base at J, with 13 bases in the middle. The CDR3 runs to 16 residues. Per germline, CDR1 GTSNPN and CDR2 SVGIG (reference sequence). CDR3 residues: CAWSVGRAFSYNEQFF. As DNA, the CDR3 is TGTGCCTGGAGTGTAGGGAGAGCCTTTTCCTACAATGAGCAGTTCTTC. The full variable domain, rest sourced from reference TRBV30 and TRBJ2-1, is SQTIHQWPATLVQPVGSPLSLECTVEGTSNPNLYWYRQAAGRGLQLLFYSVGIGQISSEVPQNLSASRPQDRQFILSSKKLLLSDSGFYLCAWSVGRAFSYNEQFFGPGTRLTVL.

CDR3 amino acids: CASSFGGEGATEAFF. In nucleotides, the CDR3 is TGTGCCAGCAGCTTTGGGGGCGAGGGGGCCACTGAAGCTTTCTTT. The chain employs TRBV5-4 and TRBJ1-1; 7 bases are shared with TRBD1. The germline V gene has CDR1 SGHNT and CDR2 YYREEE (reference sequence). Trimming cost V 2 bases and J 4 bases; bases outside gene matches: 8. The CDR3 extends over 15 amino acids.

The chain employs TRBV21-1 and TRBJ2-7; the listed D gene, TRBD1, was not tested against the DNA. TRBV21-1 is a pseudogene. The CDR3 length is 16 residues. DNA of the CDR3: TGTGCCAGCAGAAGGAAATCGGGACAGGGGCACTACGAGCAGTACTTC. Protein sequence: CASRRKSGQGHYEQYF.

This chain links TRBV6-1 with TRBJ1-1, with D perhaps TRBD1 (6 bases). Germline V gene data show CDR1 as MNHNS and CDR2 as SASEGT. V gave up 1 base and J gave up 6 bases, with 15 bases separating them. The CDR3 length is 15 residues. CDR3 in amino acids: CASSEVGASGAEAFF. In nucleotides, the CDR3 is TGTGCCAGCAGTGAAGTGGGGGCCTCGGGCGCTGAAGCTTTCTTT.

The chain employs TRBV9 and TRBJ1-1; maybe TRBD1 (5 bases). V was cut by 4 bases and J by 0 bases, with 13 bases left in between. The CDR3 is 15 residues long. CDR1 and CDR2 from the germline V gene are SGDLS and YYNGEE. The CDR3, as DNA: TGTGCCAGCAGCCCCAGGGATAGGGTGAACACTGAAGCTTTCTTT. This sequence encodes CASSPRDRVNTEAFF.

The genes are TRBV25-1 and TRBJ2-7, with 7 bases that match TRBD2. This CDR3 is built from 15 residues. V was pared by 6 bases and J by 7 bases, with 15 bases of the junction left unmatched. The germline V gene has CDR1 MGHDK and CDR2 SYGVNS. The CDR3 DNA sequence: TGTGCCAGCAGCGGGACTACCAGGACCCTTAGGGAGCAGTACTTC. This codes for CASSGTTRTLREQYF.

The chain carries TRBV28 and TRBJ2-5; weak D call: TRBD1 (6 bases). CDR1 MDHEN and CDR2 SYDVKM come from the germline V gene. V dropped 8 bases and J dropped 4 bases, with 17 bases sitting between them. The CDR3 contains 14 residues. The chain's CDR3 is CASGVGNRAETQYF. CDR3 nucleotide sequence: TGTGCCAGCGGAGTTGGGAACAGGGCAGAGACCCAGTACTTC.

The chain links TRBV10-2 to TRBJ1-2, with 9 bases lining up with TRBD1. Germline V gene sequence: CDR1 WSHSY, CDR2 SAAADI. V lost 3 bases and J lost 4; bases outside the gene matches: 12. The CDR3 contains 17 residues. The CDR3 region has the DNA TGCGCCAGCAGTGAAACGTCTCAAGGGACAGGGACCTATGGCTACACCTTC. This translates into CASSETSQGTGTYGYTF.

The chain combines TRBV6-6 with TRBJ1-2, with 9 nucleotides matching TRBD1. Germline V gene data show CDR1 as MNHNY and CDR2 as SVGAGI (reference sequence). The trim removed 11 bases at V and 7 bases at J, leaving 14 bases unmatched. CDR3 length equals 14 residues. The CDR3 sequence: CAGHRGRVVGGYTF. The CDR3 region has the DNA TGTGCCGGCCACAGGGGGCGCGTCGTCGGTGGCTACACCTTC.